The rows below give T cell receptor beta chains drawn from one sample of a study of blood T cell repertoires in COVID-19. TCRdb keeps only in-frame clones here, not all; method: immunoSEQ multiplex PCR. Here the sample spans about 240,000 clones, roughly nine tenths being singletons. Sequencing was done on a sample of peripheral blood. These receptors all come from a man aged 55-75 years with acute or convalescent COVID-19. Each CDR3 is given with its conserved first and last residue. The D gene is left open where the match is weak. Size tells how often a clone was seen (once, few, many) or the class of an expanded clone, and some rows leave it out.

TRBJ2-3,TRBD2,TRBV6-1,NA,CASSVGLLAGTDTQYF,TGTGCCAGCAGTGTGGGGTTACTAGCGGGAACAGATACGCAGTATTTT
TRBJ1-3,NA,TRBV19,once,CASSAGIAGNTIYF,TGTGCCAGTAGCGCGGGGATCGCTGGAAACACCATATATTTT
TRBJ2-7,TRBD2,TRBV29-1,NA,CSVGGLAGGLAYEQYF,TGCAGCGTTGGGGGACTAGCGGGAGGACTCGCCTACGAGCAGTACTTC
TRBJ2-7,NA,TRBV27,NA,CASSLLLGGTEYNEQYF,TGTGCCAGCAGTCTCCTCCTCGGAGGAACGGAATATAACGAGCAGTACTTC
TRBJ1-2,NA,TRBV7-9,few,CASSLILGGEDGYTF,TGTGCCAGCAGCTTAATTTTGGGAGGGGAGGATGGCTACACCTTC
TRBJ2-7,TRBD2,TRBV28,NA,CASRAGGTSAFEQYF,TGTGCCAGCAGAGCCGGCGGGACTAGCGCTTTCGAGCAGTACTTC
TRBJ1-5,TRBD1,TRBV27,NA,CASSLKGTGIGQPQHF,TGTGCCAGCAGTTTAAAGGGGACAGGGATCGGCCAGCCCCAGCATTTT
TRBJ2-7,NA,TRBV7-2,NA,CASSLDTGYYEQYF,TGTGCCAGCAGCTTAGATACGGGATACTACGAGCAGTACTTC
TRBJ2-1,NA,TRBV6-6,NA,CASSLLANNEQFF,TGTGCCAGCAGCCTCCTAGCGAACAATGAGCAGTTCTTC
TRBJ1-3,NA,TRBV30,NA,CAWSSGTFSGNTIYF,TGTGCCTGGAGTTCCGGGACTTTCTCTGGAAACACCATATATTTT
TRBJ1-3,NA,TRBV9,NA,CASSVNGQAGNTIYF,TGTGCCAGCAGCGTAAATGGGCAGGCTGGAAACACCATATATTTT
TRBJ2-4,TRBD1,TRBV3-1/TRBV3-2,NA,CASSLRQGGTKNIQYF,TGTGCCAGCAGCCTCCGACAGGGGGGGACCAAAAACATTCAGTACTTC
TRBJ1-2,TRBD1,TRBV10-3,NA,CAISESRGGGNGYTF,TGTGCCATCAGTGAGTCGAGAGGGGGCGGGAATGGCTACACCTTC
TRBJ2-7,NA,TRBV10-3,NA,CAISGLGGGPYEQYF,TGTGCCATCAGTGGCCTGGGTGGGGGCCCCTACGAGCAGTACTTC
TRBJ1-5,TRBD1,TRBV28,few,CASSALVRGRNQPQHF,TGTGCCAGCAGTGCCCTGGTAAGGGGGCGGAATCAGCCCCAGCATTTT
TRBJ2-7,NA,TRBV28,NA,CASSLVQGFYEQYF,TGTGCCAGCAGTTTAGTCCAGGGGTTCTACGAGCAGTACTTC
TRBJ1-4,NA,TRBV19,NA,CASSMGGGRDEKLFF,TGTGCCAGTAGTATGGGAGGTGGCAGGGATGAAAAACTGTTTTTT
TRBJ2-1,NA,TRBV19,once,CASSDRYNEQFF,TGTGCCAGTAGTGACAGGTACAATGAGCAGTTCTTC
TRBJ2-7,TRBD1,TRBV5-1,NA,CASSLGRQGESKQYF,TGCGCCAGCAGCTTGGGCCGACAGGGAGAGAGTAAGCAGTACTTC
TRBJ2-3,TRBD1,TRBV24-1,few,CATSDSDRGTDTQYF,TGTGCCACCAGTGATTCGGACAGGGGGACAGATACGCAGTATTTT
TRBJ2-1,NA,TRBV19,NA,CASRVGGAPYNEQFF,TGTGCCAGTAGGGTGGGGGGAGCACCCTACAATGAGCAGTTCTTC
TRBJ2-7,TRBD2,TRBV18,NA,CASSPENGRAGDYEQYF,TGTGCCAGCTCACCAGAGAACGGGAGGGCCGGGGACTACGAGCAGTACTTC
TRBJ1-5,NA,TRBV6-2/TRBV6-3,NA,CASSPMGGLNQPQHF,TGTGCCAGCAGCCCCATGGGGGGGCTTAATCAGCCCCAGCATTTT
TRBJ1-1,TRBD1,TRBV5-1,NA,CASSLTKGAIFTEAFF,TGCGCCAGCAGCTTGACTAAGGGGGCAATTTTTACTGAAGCTTTCTTT
TRBJ2-1,NA,TRBV2,NA,CASRPGLSYNEQFF,TGTGCCAGCAGACCAGGGCTCTCCTACAATGAGCAGTTCTTC
TRBJ2-7,NA,TRBV19,NA,CASSRNDRPYEQYF,TGTGCCAGTAGTAGGAACGACAGACCCTACGAGCAGTACTTC
TRBJ1-6,NA,TRBV3-1/TRBV3-2,once,CASSQDSGVRSPLHF,TGTGCCAGCAGCCAAGATTCCGGGGTTCGGTCACCCCTCCACTTT
TRBJ2-2,NA,TRBV24-1,NA,CATSDLQIPGELFF,TGTGCCACCAGTGATTTACAAATTCCCGGGGAGCTGTTTTTT
TRBJ2-3,NA,TRBV14,NA,CASSQRGVSTDTQYF,TGTGCCAGCAGCCAACGCGGAGTTAGCACAGATACGCAGTATTTT
TRBJ1-1,NA,TRBV14,NA,CASSQNRNTEAFF,TGTGCCAGCAGCCAAAACAGGAACACTGAAGCTTTCTTT
TRBJ1-1,NA,TRBV7-2,NA,CASSLAPEGAGTEAFF,TGTGCCAGCAGCTTAGCCCCGGAAGGGGCAGGTACTGAAGCTTTCTTT
TRBJ2-1,NA,TRBV12-5,NA,CASGLAPRGSYNEQFF,TGTGCTAGTGGTTTGGCGCCTCGGGGGTCCTACAATGAGCAGTTCTTC
TRBJ1-1,NA,TRBV15,many,CATSRDLTGQGLGNTEAFF,TGTGCCACCAGCAGAGACCTAACAGGGCAGGGGTTAGGGAACACTGAAGCTTTCTTT
TRBJ2-1,NA,TRBV24-1,NA,CATKETGSSYNEQFF,TGTGCCACCAAGGAAACAGGCAGCTCCTACAATGAGCAGTTCTTC
TRBJ2-1,TRBD2,TRBV15,once,CATSRLAGGGNEQFF,TGTGCCACCAGCAGACTAGCGGGAGGAGGGAATGAGCAGTTCTTC
TRBJ1-1,TRBD1,TRBV9,NA,CASSVETGRDTEAFF,TGTGCCAGCAGCGTTGAGACAGGGCGGGACACTGAAGCTTTCTTT
TRBJ1-2,NA,TRBV4-2,NA,CASSQDPRGQLNTF,TGTGCCAGCAGCCAAGACCCCCGGGGTCAGCTGAACACCTTC
TRBJ2-3,TRBD2,TRBV4-3,NA,CASSQGLAGTDTQYF,TGCGCCAGCAGCCAAGGGCTAGCGGGCACAGATACGCAGTATTTT
TRBJ1-2,NA,TRBV5-1,NA,CASREESIGYTF,TGCGCCAGCAGGGAGGAATCGATTGGCTACACCTTC
TRBJ1-1,NA,TRBV7-2,few,CASSLARGNTEAFF,TGTGCCAGCAGCTTAGCCAGGGGGAACACTGAAGCTTTCTTT
TRBJ2-3,NA,TRBV27,NA,CASSRSLGGDTQYF,TGTGCCAGCAGCAGAAGCCTAGGGGGAGATACGCAGTATTTT
TRBJ2-7,NA,TRBV6-2/TRBV6-3,NA,CASSQSVYEQYF,TGTGCCAGCAGCCAATCCGTTTACGAGCAGTACTTC
TRBJ2-7,TRBD2,TRBV7-2,NA,CASSLLFYRTRPDYEQYF,TGTGCCAGCAGCCTTCTCTTCTACCGGACTAGACCAGACTACGAGCAGTACTTC
TRBJ1-5,NA,TRBV19,few,CASSRGAGSNQPQHF,TGTGCCAGTAGTCGGGGGGCTGGAAGCAATCAGCCCCAGCATTTT
TRBJ1-4,TRBD1,TRBV6-1,NA,CASSDLQGADEKLFF,TGTGCCAGCAGTGACCTCCAGGGGGCTGATGAAAAACTGTTTTTT
TRBJ2-3,TRBD2,TRBV6-2/TRBV6-3,NA,CASSYSLAGGDTQYF,TGTGCCAGCAGTTACTCACTAGCGGGAGGAGATACGCAGTATTTT
TRBJ2-1,TRBD2,TRBV19,few,CASSIPGLGTLIGNEQFF,TGTGCCAGTAGTATTCCGGGACTAGGAACCCTGATTGGCAATGAGCAGTTCTTC
TRBJ2-1,NA,TRBV7-8,NA,CASSREGVSYNEQFF,TGTGCCAGCAGCCGAGAGGGGGTTTCCTACAATGAGCAGTTCTTC
TRBJ1-1,NA,TRBV7-9,NA,CASSLSDTEAFF,TGTGCCAGCAGCTTAAGCGACACTGAAGCTTTCTTT
TRBJ1-1,NA,TRBV28,NA,CASRGRGTEAFF,TGTGCCAGCAGGGGGAGGGGAACTGAAGCTTTCTTT